The sample holds a few counts of the clone carrying this T cell receptor (beta chain). Then a second PCR, running about 6 to 11 cycles, was carried out with a sample-barcoded 5' primer and a J-beta primer mix. TCRdb re-analysed the 5' RACE reads in MiXCR, keeping a single row per CDR3 protein. Of about 640,000 distinct CDR3 sequences in the sample, around 54% were seen once. This entry belongs to a study of blood T cells in healthy people across ages. Whole-study context: Roughly one uniquely barcoded beta molecule per two T cells was captured.

Trimming stripped 5 bases from V and 3 bases from J, with 12 bases between. Germline CDR1 and CDR2: SEHNR and FQNEAQ (reference sequence). The CDR3 consists of 14 residues. Donors were systemically healthy Caucasian individuals from Russia aged 6 to 90 years. The rearrangement uses TRBV7-9 and TRBJ2-3; D not certain. The receptor comes from a man in his sixties in good health. Input material: blood. The CDR3 DNA reads as TGTGCCAGCAGCCTCCCTGGTCGGACAGATACGCAGTATTTT. Translated: CASSLPGRTDTQYF.